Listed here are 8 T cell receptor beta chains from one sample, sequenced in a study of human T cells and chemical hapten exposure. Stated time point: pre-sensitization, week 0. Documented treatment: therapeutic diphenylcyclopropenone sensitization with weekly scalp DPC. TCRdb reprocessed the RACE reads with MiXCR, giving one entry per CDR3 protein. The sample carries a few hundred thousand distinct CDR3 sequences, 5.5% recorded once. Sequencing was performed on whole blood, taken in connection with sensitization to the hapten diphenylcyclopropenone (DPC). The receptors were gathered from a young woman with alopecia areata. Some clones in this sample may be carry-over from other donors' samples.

The CDR3: CASSLDSLWVTEAFF. CDR3 nucleotides: TGTGCCAGCAGCTTGGACAGTCTCTGGGTAACTGAAGCTTTCTTT. The rearrangement joins TRBV5-4 to TRBJ1-1, with D unclear. From germline, CDR1 is SGHNT and CDR2 YYREEE (reference sequence). V was clipped by 0 bases and J by 5 bases, with 14 bases between them. The CDR3 is 15 residues long.

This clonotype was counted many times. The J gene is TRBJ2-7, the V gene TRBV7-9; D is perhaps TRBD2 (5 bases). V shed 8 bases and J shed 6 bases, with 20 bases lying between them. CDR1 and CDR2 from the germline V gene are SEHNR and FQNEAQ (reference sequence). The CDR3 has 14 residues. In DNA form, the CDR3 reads TGTGCCAGCCACTCAACAAACCGGGGTAGCGAGCAGTACTTC. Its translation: CASHSTNRGSEQYF.

For the CDR3, the DNA is TGCAGCGTTCCCTTCGGGGAGGCTGGGGCCAACGTCCTGACTTTC. Its protein product is CSVPFGEAGANVLTF. This chain uses TRBV29-1 with TRBJ2-6; maybe TRBD2 (6 bases). V was shortened by 5 bases and J by 2 bases, with 13 bases between the two germline ends. CDR1 is SQVTM, CDR2 ANQGSEA, per germline. The CDR3 is made up of 15 amino acids.

For the CDR3, the DNA is TGTGCCAGCAGTTACTCTGGGGCCAGCAATCAGCCCCAGCATTTT. The encoded protein is CASSYSGASNQPQHF. V is TRBV6-5 and J is TRBJ1-5, with a weak D call TRBD1 (5 bases). The CDR3 is made up of 15 amino acids. The germline gives CDR1 MNHEY, CDR2 SVGAGI. V was pared by 0 bases and J by 1 base, with 7 bases between.

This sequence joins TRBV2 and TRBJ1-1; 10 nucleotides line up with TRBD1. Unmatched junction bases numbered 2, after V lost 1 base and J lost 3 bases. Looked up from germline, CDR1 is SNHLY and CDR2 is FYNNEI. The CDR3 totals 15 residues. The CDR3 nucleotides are TGTGCCAGCAGTGAAGGTGGGACAGGGGACACTGAAGCTTTCTTT. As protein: CASSEGGTGDTEAFF. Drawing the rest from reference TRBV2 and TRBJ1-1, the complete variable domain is EPEVTQTPSHQVTQMGQEVILRCVPISNHLYFYWYRQILGQKVEFLVSFYNNEISEKSEIFDDQFSVERPDGSNFTLKIRSTKLEDSAMYFCASSEGGTGDTEAFFGQGTRLTVV.

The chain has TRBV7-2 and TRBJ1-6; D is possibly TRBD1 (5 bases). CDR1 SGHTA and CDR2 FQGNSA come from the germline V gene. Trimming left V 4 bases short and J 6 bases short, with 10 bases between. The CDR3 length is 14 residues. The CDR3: CASSSRERNSPLHF. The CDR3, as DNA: TGTGCCAGCAGCTCCAGGGAACGTAATTCACCCCTCCACTTT.

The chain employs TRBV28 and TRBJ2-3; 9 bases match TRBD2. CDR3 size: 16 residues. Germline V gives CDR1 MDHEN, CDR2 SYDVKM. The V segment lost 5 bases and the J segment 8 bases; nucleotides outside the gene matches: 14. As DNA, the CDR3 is TGTGCCAGCAGTCCTCTAGCGGGGAGGGGTCAAGCTACGCAGTATTTT. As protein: CASSPLAGRGQATQYF.

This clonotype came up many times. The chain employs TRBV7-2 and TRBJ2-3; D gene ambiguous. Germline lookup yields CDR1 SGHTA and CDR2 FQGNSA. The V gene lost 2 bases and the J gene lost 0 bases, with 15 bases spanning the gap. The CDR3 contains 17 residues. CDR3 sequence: CASSLPPTPASTDTQYF. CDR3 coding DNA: TGTGCCAGCAGCTTACCCCCGACTCCCGCCAGCACAGATACGCAGTATTTT.